This T cell receptor beta chain was identified in a study of sequential checkpoint blockade in melanoma. Study-wide context: Arm A got nivolumab then ipilimumab; arm B the reverse, 1:1.

Trimming cost V 2 bases and J 5 bases, with 10 bases left between them. CDR3 length: 14 amino acids. CDR1 is MNHEY and CDR2 is SMNVEV in the germline V gene (reference sequence). Treatment meaning: randomized to nivolumab then ipilimumab (arm A) or the reverse (arm B). No patient had prior DNA-damaging chemotherapy. Sorted cells were live CD3+CD8+, lacking CD19 and CD56, from PBMCs. Sequenced by immunoSEQ multiplex PCR; TCRdb stores in-frame clones only, minus some. Of around 16,000 clones detected, approximately 93% appear once; the ten largest clones hold about 22%. Sequencing was performed on CD8+ T cells sorted from blood (inferred from file names), taken from a patient given nivolumab and ipilimumab in sequence. The source of this sequence is a human donor with melanoma. The chain recombines TRBV27 with TRBJ1-5; the D gene is possibly TRBD1 (5 bases). CDR3 coding DNA: TGTGCCAGCAGTTTAGATCGGGGGGATCAGCCCCAGCATTTT. Translating gives CASSLDRGDQPQHF.